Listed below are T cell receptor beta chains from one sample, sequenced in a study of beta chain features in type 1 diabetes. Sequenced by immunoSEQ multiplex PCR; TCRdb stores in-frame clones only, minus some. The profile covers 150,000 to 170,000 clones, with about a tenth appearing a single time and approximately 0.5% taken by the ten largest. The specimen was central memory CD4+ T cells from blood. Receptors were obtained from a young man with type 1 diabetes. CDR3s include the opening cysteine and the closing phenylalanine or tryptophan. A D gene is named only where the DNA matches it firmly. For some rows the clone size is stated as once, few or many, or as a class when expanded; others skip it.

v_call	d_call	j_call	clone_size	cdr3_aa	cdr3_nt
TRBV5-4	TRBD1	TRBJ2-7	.	CASSLDQGAYEQYF	TGTGCCAGCAGCCTGGATCAGGGGGCTTACGAGCAGTACTTC
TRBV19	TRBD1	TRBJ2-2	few	CASRETGGTGELFF	TGTGCCAGTAGGGAGACAGGGGGTACCGGGGAGCTGTTTTTT
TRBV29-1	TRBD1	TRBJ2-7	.	CSVDGQGHEQYF	TGCAGCGTTGACGGACAGGGCCACGAGCAGTACTTC
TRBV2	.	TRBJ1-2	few	CASSERVQGVSGYTF	TGTGCCAGCAGTGAGCGGGTACAGGGCGTGAGTGGCTACACCTTC
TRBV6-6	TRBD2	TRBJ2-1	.	CASSLLASLSYNEQFF	TGTGCCAGCAGTTTACTAGCGTCCCTTTCCTACAATGAGCAGTTCTTC
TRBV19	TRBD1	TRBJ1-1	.	CASSKLRGQGHTEAFF	TGTGCCAGTAGTAAGCTTCGGGGACAGGGACACACTGAAGCTTTCTTT
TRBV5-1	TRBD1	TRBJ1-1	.	CASRRSGTGGAFF	TGCGCCAGCAGACGTTCCGGGACAGGGGGAGCTTTCTTT
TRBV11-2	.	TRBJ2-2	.	CASSSGTGELFF	TGTGCCAGCAGCTCAGGGACCGGGGAGCTGTTTTTT
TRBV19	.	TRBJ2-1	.	CASSMVSSYNEQFF	TGTGCCAGTAGTATGGTCAGCTCCTACAATGAGCAGTTCTTC
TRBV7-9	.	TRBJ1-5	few	CASSVDSHQPQHF	TGTGCCAGCAGCGTCGACTCCCATCAGCCCCAGCATTTT
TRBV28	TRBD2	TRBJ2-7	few	CASFPASSGDYEQYF	TGTGCCAGCTTCCCGGCGTCTAGCGGGGATTACGAGCAGTACTTC
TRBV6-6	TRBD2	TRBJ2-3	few	CASTFPAGGDTQYF	TGTGCCAGCACCTTCCCAGCGGGAGGAGATACGCAGTATTTT
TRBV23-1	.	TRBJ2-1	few	CASTSIRDILDNEQFF	TGCGCCAGCACCTCCATTAGGGACATTTTGGATAATGAGCAGTTCTTC
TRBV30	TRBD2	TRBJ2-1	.	CAWSKGLAGANEQFF	TGTGCCTGGAGTAAGGGACTAGCGGGAGCCAATGAGCAGTTCTTC
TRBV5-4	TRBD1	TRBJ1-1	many	CASSFYRGQVNTEAFF	TGTGCCAGCAGCTTTTACAGGGGGCAGGTGAACACTGAAGCTTTCTTT
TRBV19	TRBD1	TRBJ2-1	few	CATAEWVQGDNEQFF	TGTGCCACCGCTGAGTGGGTACAGGGGGACAATGAGCAGTTCTTC
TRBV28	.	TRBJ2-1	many	CASSLFAGPSYNEQFF	TGTGCCAGCAGTTTATTCGCAGGGCCCTCCTACAATGAGCAGTTCTTC
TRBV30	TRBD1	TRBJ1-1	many	CAWETGTWTEAFF	TGTGCCTGGGAGACAGGGACTTGGACTGAAGCTTTCTTT